This T cell receptor beta chain was sequenced in a study of control samples from healthy donors and cancer patients. CDR1 and CDR2 from the germline V gene are MDHEN and SYDVKM. V was pared by 4 bases and J by 1 base, with 12 bases between. This CDR3 region has 15 residues. Method: immunoSEQ multiplex PCR; TCRdb's copy keeps in-frame clones and lacks some. Among 150,000 to 200,000 clones, just under 95% were seen once, and the ten largest hold over 1.3%. This clone has only a few counts. Sequencing input: blood. The V and J genes are TRBV28 and TRBJ2-3; D possibly corresponds to TRBD2 (6 bases). This TCR was recovered from a man between 18 and 35 years old in good health. The CDR3 region has the DNA TGTGCCAGCAGTTCGGCCGGGAGCGGCACAGATACGCAGTATTTT. Translating it yields CASSSAGSGTDTQYF.